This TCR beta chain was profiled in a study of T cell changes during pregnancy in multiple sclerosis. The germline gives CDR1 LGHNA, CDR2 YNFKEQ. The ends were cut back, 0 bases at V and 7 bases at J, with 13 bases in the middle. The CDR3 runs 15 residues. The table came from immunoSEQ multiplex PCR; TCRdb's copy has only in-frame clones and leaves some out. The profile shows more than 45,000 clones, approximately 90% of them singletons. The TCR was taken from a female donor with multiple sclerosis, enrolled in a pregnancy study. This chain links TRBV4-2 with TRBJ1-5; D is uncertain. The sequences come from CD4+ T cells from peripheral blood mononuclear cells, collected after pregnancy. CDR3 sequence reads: CASSQDLGDGQPQHF. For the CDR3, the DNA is TGTGCCAGCAGCCAAGATCTGGGAGACGGACAGCCCCAGCATTTT.